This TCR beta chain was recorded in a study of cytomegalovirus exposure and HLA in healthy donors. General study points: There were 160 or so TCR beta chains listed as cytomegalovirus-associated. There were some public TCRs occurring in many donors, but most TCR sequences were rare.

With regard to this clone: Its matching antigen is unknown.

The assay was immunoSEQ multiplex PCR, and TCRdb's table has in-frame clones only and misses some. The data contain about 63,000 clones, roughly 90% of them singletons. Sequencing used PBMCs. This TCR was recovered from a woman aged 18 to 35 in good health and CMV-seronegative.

The CDR3 reads CASSPGTSGGGQYF. Written as DNA, the CDR3 is TGTGCCAGCAGTCCAGGGACTAGCGGGGGAGGGCAGTACTTC. The rearrangement joins TRBV28 to TRBJ2-7, with TRBD2 matching 14 bases. Per the germline V gene, CDR1 is MDHEN and CDR2 is SYDVKM. The CDR3 runs 14 residues. Trimming cost V 5 bases and J 9 bases; bases outside gene matches: 6.